A selection of T cell receptor beta chains follows, all from one sample in a study of regulatory T cells in long-lasting Graves disease. TCRdb re-called the multiplex PCR reads with MiXCR, one entry per CDR3 protein. Among roughly 700,000 distinct CDR3 sequences listed, 25% to 35% were seen once. The starting material was peripheral blood mononuclear cells (PBMCs), obtained when the disease was refractory, from a patient treated with antithyroid drugs. These receptors all come from a female donor with Graves disease. Both conserved end residues are part of each CDR3. A D gene is named only where the DNA matches it firmly. Where a row states a size, it is once, few, many or the class of an expanded clone; other rows omit it.

clone_size,v_call,j_call,d_call,cdr3_nt,cdr3_aa
many,TRBV28,TRBJ1-1,NA,TGTGCCAGCAGTTTGTCCCGGCGGGGGAGTGCTTTCTTT,CASSLSRRGSAFF
NA,TRBV28,TRBJ1-1,TRBD1,TGTGCCAGCCACCCAGGGGGGGGCACTGAAGCTTTCTTT,CASHPGGGTEAFF
NA,TRBV27,TRBJ1-2,TRBD1,TGTGCCAGCAGCCAGGGACAGGCTGCTAACTATGGCCACACCTTC,CASSQGQAANYGHTF
NA,TRBV29-1,TRBJ1-5,NA,TGCAGCGTTCAAAGCGGGTCTGGCAATCAGCCCCAGCATTTT,CSVQSGSGNQPQHF
NA,TRBV20-1,TRBJ1-4,TRBD1,TGCAGTGCTCGGACCCTAGGACAGGGGGTTGAAAAACTGTTTTTT,CSARTLGQGVEKLFF
NA,TRBV5-1,TRBJ2-3,TRBD2,TGCGCCAGCAGCTTGGCCAGTCAGGCTAGCGGGACCCCAGATACGCAGTATTTT,CASSLASQASGTPDTQYF
many,TRBV12-3/TRBV12-4,TRBJ2-4,TRBD2,TGTGCCAGCAGTCCGACTAGCGGGCTTAGGTCCAAAAACATTCAGTACTTC,CASSPTSGLRSKNIQYF
few,TRBV5-4,TRBJ1-1,TRBD1,TGTGCCAGCAGCTTGGGGGGACAGATGAACACTGAAGCTTTCTTT,CASSLGGQMNTEAFF
NA,TRBV14,TRBJ1-4,NA,TGTGCCAGCAGCCCGTACGGGGGCAGGACTAATGAAAAACTGTTTTTT,CASSPYGGRTNEKLFF
NA,TRBV7-6,TRBJ1-4,NA,TGTGCCAGCAGCTTATTCCCCTATGGTGCAACTAATGAAAAACTGTTTTTT,CASSLFPYGATNEKLFF
few,TRBV11-2,TRBJ2-7,NA,TGTGCCAGCAGCCCGGGGGCAGGGTGGTACGAGCAGTACTTC,CASSPGAGWYEQYF
once,TRBV6-8,TRBJ2-2,TRBD2,TGTGCCAGCAGTCGCCCCTCGGGGGGGCCCAGGAACACCGGGGAGCTGTTTTTT,CASSRPSGGPRNTGELFF
few,TRBV19,TRBJ1-6,NA,TGTGCCAGTAGTCCTGGGGGGGCAGATTCACCCCTCCACTTT,CASSPGGADSPLHF
NA,TRBV5-1,TRBJ2-2,NA,TGCGCCAGCAATCTGGACAGTAGAGACACCGGGGAGCTGTTTTTT,CASNLDSRDTGELFF
many,TRBV12-3/TRBV12-4,TRBJ2-5,TRBD2,TGTGCCAGCTCCATGAAGCGACTAGCGGGCATGCTCAACCAAGAGACCCAGTACTTC,CASSMKRLAGMLNQETQYF
NA,TRBV28,TRBJ2-7,TRBD2,TGTGCCAGCAGTCCCCTTCGCGGGAGGGTCAACGAGCAGTACTTC,CASSPLRGRVNEQYF
NA,TRBV7-9,TRBJ1-2,TRBD1,TGTGCCAGCAGCCCGGGACAGACCCCAGGGAACTATGGCTACACCTTC,CASSPGQTPGNYGYTF
many,TRBV2,TRBJ1-5,NA,TGTGCCAGCAGTGAAGCTGTCGGACAGAGGGATCAGCCCCAGCATTTT,CASSEAVGQRDQPQHF
few,TRBV3-1,TRBJ1-5,NA,TGTGCCAGCAGCCAAGATTGGGGTCAGCCCCAGCATTTT,CASSQDWGQPQHF
NA,TRBV5-4,TRBJ1-2,NA,TGTGCCAGCAGCTTGCATCGGGTGGGAGTCTATGGCTACACCTTC,CASSLHRVGVYGYTF
many,TRBV2,TRBJ2-5,TRBD2,TGTGCCAGCAGCCCCGTAGGGGTAGCGGGAGAGACCCAGTACTTC,CASSPVGVAGETQYF
NA,TRBV10-3,TRBJ1-1,NA,TGTGCCATCAGTGAGTCCCTGGCCCGGACTGAAGCTTTCTTT,CAISESLARTEAFF
few,TRBV28,TRBJ1-5,NA,TGTGCCAGCAGTTTACTATTGGGGGGATCGACCCAGCATTTT,CASSLLLGGSTQHF
few,TRBV12-3/TRBV12-4,TRBJ1-5,TRBD1,TGTGCCAGCAGTACCGGAACAGGGGGCCGCGGCAATCAGCCCCAGCATTTT,CASSTGTGGRGNQPQHF
NA,TRBV10-3,TRBJ1-2,NA,TGTGCCATCAGTGAGTCACAGAACCGGGGCTACACCTTC,CAISESQNRGYTF
NA,TRBV20-1,TRBJ2-5,TRBD1,TGCAGTGCTAGGCCCCGGGACAGGGTATTGGAGACCCAGTACTTC,CSARPRDRVLETQYF
NA,TRBV7-9,TRBJ1-2,NA,TGTGCCAGCAGCTTAGAACAGCACTCTTATGGCTACACCTTC,CASSLEQHSYGYTF
NA,TRBV15,TRBJ1-1,NA,TGTGCCACCAGCAGAGTGGGCAGGGAGACTGAAGCTTTCTTT,CATSRVGRETEAFF
NA,TRBV27,TRBJ1-1,TRBD1,TGTGCCAGCAGTTTGCTCGGGACAGGGGGCGCTTTAAAAGCTTTCTTT,CASSLLGTGGALKAFF
few,TRBV25-1,TRBJ1-6,NA,TGTGCCAGCAGTGAATATCAGCCTAGAGGGGTAGTGAGGAATTCACCCCTCCACTTT,CASSEYQPRGVVRNSPLHF
NA,TRBV7-6,TRBJ1-1,NA,TGTGCCAGCAGCCTCGTGGGGGGGTCGACCCACACTGAAGCTTTCTTT,CASSLVGGSTHTEAFF
many,TRBV27,TRBJ1-2,NA,TGTGCCAGCAGTACCCTGAATAGGGACTATGGCTACACCTTC,CASSTLNRDYGYTF
NA,TRBV14,TRBJ1-2,NA,TGTGCCAGCAGCCAAGGGCAGCAGGGCCTGAGGGGCTACACCTTC,CASSQGQQGLRGYTF
NA,TRBV20-1,TRBJ2-7,TRBD2,TGCAGTGCTGGAGGGGTCCTAGCGGGAGTCGTCGACGAGCAGTACTTC,CSAGGVLAGVVDEQYF
NA,TRBV20-1,TRBJ1-5,NA,TGCAGTGCCGAATCTGGGATAGGCAATCAGCCCCAGCATTTT,CSAESGIGNQPQHF
few,TRBV12-3/TRBV12-4,TRBJ1-3,NA,TGTGCCAGCAGTTTAGATGGAGCAAAGGGAAACACCATATATTTT,CASSLDGAKGNTIYF
few,TRBV20-1,TRBJ1-1,NA,TGCAGTGCTAGAGATGGCCGACAGGCTGAAGCTTTCTTT,CSARDGRQAEAFF
once,TRBV12-3/TRBV12-4,TRBJ2-1,NA,TGTGCCAGCAGCCCTGACATCTACAATGAGCAGTTCTTC,CASSPDIYNEQFF
NA,TRBV5-5,TRBJ2-1,NA,TGTGCCAGCAGCTTGGAGGGCATCTACAATGAGCAGTTCTTC,CASSLEGIYNEQFF
NA,TRBV6-1,TRBJ1-2,NA,TGTGCCAGCAGTGAGGGGGGCCATCTATTTAACTATGGCTACACCTTC,CASSEGGHLFNYGYTF
NA,TRBV11-2,TRBJ1-1,NA,TGTGCCAGCGGCCCTGACAGGCTCCGACAGGACACTGAAGCTTTCTTT,CASGPDRLRQDTEAFF
NA,TRBV19,TRBJ2-2,TRBD1,TGTGCCAGTAGTATGACAGGGAAGGCGGGGGAGCTGTTTTTT,CASSMTGKAGELFF
NA,TRBV20-1,TRBJ2-7,NA,TGCAGTGCTAGATTGACTAGGAACTACGAGCAGTACTTC,CSARLTRNYEQYF
NA,TRBV28,TRBJ1-2,NA,TGTGCCAGCAGTTTCCAGCTTGGCCACACCTTC,CASSFQLGHTF